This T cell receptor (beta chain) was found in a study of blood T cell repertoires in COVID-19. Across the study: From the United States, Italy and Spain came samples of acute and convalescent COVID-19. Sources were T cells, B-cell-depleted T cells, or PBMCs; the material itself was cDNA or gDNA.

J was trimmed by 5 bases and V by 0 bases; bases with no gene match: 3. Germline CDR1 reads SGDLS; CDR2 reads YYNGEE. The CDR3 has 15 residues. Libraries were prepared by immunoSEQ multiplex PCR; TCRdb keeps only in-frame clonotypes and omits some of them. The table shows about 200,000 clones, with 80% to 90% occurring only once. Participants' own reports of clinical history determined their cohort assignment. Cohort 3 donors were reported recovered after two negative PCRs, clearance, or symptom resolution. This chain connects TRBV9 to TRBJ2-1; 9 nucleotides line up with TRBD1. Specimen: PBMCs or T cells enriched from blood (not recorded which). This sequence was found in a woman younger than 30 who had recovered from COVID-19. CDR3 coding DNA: TGTGCCAGCAGCGTAGGGACAGGGGTCGACAATGAGCAGTTCTTC. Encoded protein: CASSVGTGVDNEQFF.